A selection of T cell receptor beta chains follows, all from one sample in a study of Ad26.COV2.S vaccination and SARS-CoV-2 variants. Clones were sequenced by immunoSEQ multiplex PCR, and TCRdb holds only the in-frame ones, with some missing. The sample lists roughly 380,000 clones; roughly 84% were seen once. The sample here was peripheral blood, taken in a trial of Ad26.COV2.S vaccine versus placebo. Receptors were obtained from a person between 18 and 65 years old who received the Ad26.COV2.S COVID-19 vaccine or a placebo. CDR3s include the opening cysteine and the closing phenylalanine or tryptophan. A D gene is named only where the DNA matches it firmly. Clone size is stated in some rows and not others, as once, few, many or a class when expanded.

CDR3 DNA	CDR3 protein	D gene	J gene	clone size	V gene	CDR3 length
TGTGCCAGCAGTTTACCAGGGGAGGGTGAAAAACTGTTTTTT	CASSLPGEGEKLFF	NA	TRBJ1-4	NA	TRBV27	14
TGTGCCAGCAGCTTAGATGGGGACGAGGGGGAGCTGTTTTTT	CASSLDGDEGELFF	NA	TRBJ2-2	NA	TRBV13	14
TGCGCCAGCAGCCACCTAGCGGCGAACACCGGGGAGCTGTTTTTT	CASSHLAANTGELFF	TRBD2	TRBJ2-2	NA	TRBV4-1	15
TGCGCCAGCAGCCAAGAGGCCTTAGGGGGGTCGATTAACGAGCAGTACTTC	CASSQEALGGSINEQYF	NA	TRBJ2-7	NA	TRBV4-1	17
TGTGCCAGTAGTATCCCCGCGGGGGTCACTGAAGCTTTCTTT	CASSIPAGVTEAFF	NA	TRBJ1-1	NA	TRBV19	14
TGTGCCAGCAGGGCGGAGAGGGAGACCCAGTACTTC	CASRAERETQYF	NA	TRBJ2-5	NA	TRBV2	12
TGTGCCAGCAGTCTCCTTATCGGGGAGCTGTTTTTT	CASSLLIGELFF	NA	TRBJ2-2	NA	TRBV28	12
TGTGCCATCAGACGGACGGATTCCTACGAGCAGTACTTC	CAIRRTDSYEQYF	NA	TRBJ2-7	NA	TRBV10-3	13
TGTGCCAGTAGTATAGGTCGGGATAATGAAAAACTGTTTTTT	CASSIGRDNEKLFF	NA	TRBJ1-4	once	TRBV19	14
TGTGCCAGCAGCTTAGAAGGGGGGACCTACAATGAGCAGTTCTTC	CASSLEGGTYNEQFF	NA	TRBJ2-1	NA	TRBV11-3	15
TGTGCCAGCTCACCAACGGGGGACGTGGCAAAGCGGGGCTACACCTTC	CASSPTGDVAKRGYTF	NA	TRBJ1-2	NA	TRBV18	16
TGTGCCAGCAGTCTTACAGAGACAGGATTCTACAATGAGCAGTTCTTC	CASSLTETGFYNEQFF	NA	TRBJ2-1	NA	TRBV7-9	16
TGTGCCAGCAGCATTACAGGGGCGGTGGGCGAGCAGTACTTC	CASSITGAVGEQYF	TRBD1	TRBJ2-7	NA	TRBV7-9	14
TGTGCCAGCAGCCTATTCCCCCAGGGGGGCACAGATACGCAGTATTTT	CASSLFPQGGTDTQYF	TRBD1	TRBJ2-3	NA	TRBV7-9	16
TGTGCCAGCAGCTTAAAGGTTGGAGAGCAGTACTTC	CASSLKVGEQYF	NA	TRBJ2-7	NA	TRBV7-2	12
TGTGCCAGCAGCCAAGTTCCCTGTCCCACAACTAATGAAAAACTGTTTTTT	CASSQVPCPTTNEKLFF	NA	TRBJ1-4	few	TRBV3-1/TRBV3-2	17
TGCGCCAGCAGCCAAGAATTCATGACAGACAATGAGCAGTTCTTC	CASSQEFMTDNEQFF	NA	TRBJ2-1	NA	TRBV4-3	15
TGCGCCAGCAGCTTGGACGTGGGGTCTCGAGAGACCCAGTACTTC	CASSLDVGSRETQYF	NA	TRBJ2-5	NA	TRBV5-1	15
TGTGCCAGCTCACTCACCGGGCCCCCGGGTAATGAGCAGTTCTTC	CASSLTGPPGNEQFF	NA	TRBJ2-1	NA	TRBV18	15
TGCGCCAGCAGCCATGAGGGGGCGAACACTGAAGCTTTCTTT	CASSHEGANTEAFF	TRBD1	TRBJ1-1	NA	TRBV4-3	14
TGCGCCAGCAACAAACAGGGGGCGGAGGAGACCCAGTACTTC	CASNKQGAEETQYF	TRBD1	TRBJ2-5	NA	TRBV5-1	14
TGCGCCAGCAGCTTGGGGAATAGCGGGGGACTCTACAATGAGCAGTTCTTC	CASSLGNSGGLYNEQFF	TRBD2	TRBJ2-1	NA	TRBV5-1	17
TGTGCCAGCAGAACTCCCCTCCCAGACAGGGGCTACGAGCAGTACTTC	CASRTPLPDRGYEQYF	TRBD1	TRBJ2-7	NA	TRBV28	16
TGTGCCAGCAGTTTAAGGTACTTGGGACAGGATGTTGTCTACACCTTC	CASSLRYLGQDVVYTF	TRBD1	TRBJ1-2	NA	TRBV27	16
TGCGCCAGCAGCCCCATGGCCGCTGACAATGAGCAGTTCTTC	CASSPMAADNEQFF	NA	TRBJ2-1	NA	TRBV5-1	14
TGTGCCAGCAGTTCCTTAACTAGCGGGAGGGCAGATACGCAGTATTTT	CASSSLTSGRADTQYF	TRBD2	TRBJ2-3	NA	TRBV28	16
TGTGCCAGCAGCTTAGGGGGCTCAGGGTACGAGCAGTACTTC	CASSLGGSGYEQYF	NA	TRBJ2-7	NA	TRBV11-2	14
TGTGCCAGCAGCGATAGACTAGCGGGTTATACGCAGTATTTT	CASSDRLAGYTQYF	TRBD2	TRBJ2-3	once	TRBV9	14
TGTGCCAGCAGCCAAGGACTAGCCCTGTTCTTC	CASSQGLALFF	TRBD2	TRBJ2-1	once	TRBV3-1/TRBV3-2	11
TGCAGCACCTGGACTAGCGGGTTTCAAGAGACCCAGTACTTC	CSTWTSGFQETQYF	TRBD2	TRBJ2-5	NA	TRBV29-1	14
TGTGCCAGCAGCCAGACTAGCGGCCCTCAAGAGACCCAGTACTTC	CASSQTSGPQETQYF	TRBD2	TRBJ2-5	NA	TRBV5-4	15
TGTGCCAGCACACCGTCGGGACTAGGAATGAGTGAGCAGTTCTTC	CASTPSGLGMSEQFF	NA	TRBJ2-1	NA	TRBV21-1	15
TGTGCCAGCAGTGTAACCTACGAGCAGTACTTC	CASSVTYEQYF	NA	TRBJ2-7	NA	TRBV25-1	11
TGTGCCAGCAGCAAAGTGGCAACTAATGAAAAACTGTTTTTT	CASSKVATNEKLFF	NA	TRBJ1-4	few	TRBV28	14
TGCGCCAGCAGCTTGGAAGGGGGTAACTACGAGCAGTACTTC	CASSLEGGNYEQYF	NA	TRBJ2-7	NA	TRBV5-1	14
TGTGCCAGCAGCTCTGGGGGTGTTAGAGCTAACTATGGCTACACCTTC	CASSSGGVRANYGYTF	NA	TRBJ1-2	few	TRBV7-9	16
TGTGCCTGGGAGGGGGACGCCCGGGAAAAACTGTTTTTT	CAWEGDAREKLFF	NA	TRBJ1-4	NA	TRBV30	13
TGTGCCATCATGGACAGCACGAGGGAGCAGTACTTC	CAIMDSTREQYF	NA	TRBJ2-7	NA	TRBV10-3	12
TGTGCCAGTTCACAGGGGGGGACAGATACGCAGTATTTT	CASSQGGTDTQYF	NA	TRBJ2-3	NA	TRBV19	13
TGTGCCATCTCAGAATGGACCCGAGGCAATGAGCAGTTCTTC	CAISEWTRGNEQFF	NA	TRBJ2-1	NA	TRBV10-3	14
TGCGCCAGCAGGCATTGGGATGTGAATGAGCAGTTCTTC	CASRHWDVNEQFF	NA	TRBJ2-1	once	TRBV5-1	13
TGTGCCAGCAGCACCGACAGGGTCACAGATACGCAGTATTTT	CASSTDRVTDTQYF	TRBD1	TRBJ2-3	NA	TRBV7-6	14
TGCGCCAGCAGTCCGGAGCGGGGGATAGATACGCAGTATTTT	CASSPERGIDTQYF	TRBD2	TRBJ2-3	NA	TRBV4-3	14
TGCGCCAGCAGCCAGACTGACAAAGATAGCAATCAGCCCCAGCATTTT	CASSQTDKDSNQPQHF	NA	TRBJ1-5	NA	TRBV4-3	16
TGTGCCAGCAGCTTGGCCTCCGGCAGGGCTTATAATTCACCCCTCCACTTT	CASSLASGRAYNSPLHF	NA	TRBJ1-6	many	TRBV5-4	17
TGTGCCAGTAGTACCCTCACCGGGGCAAGGAACACTGAAGCTTTCTTT	CASSTLTGARNTEAFF	NA	TRBJ1-1	NA	TRBV19	16
TGTGCCAGCAGTGAAGCTTGGTGGTCTTTGGTCACTGAAGCTTTCTTT	CASSEAWWSLVTEAFF	NA	TRBJ1-1	few	TRBV2	16
TGTGCCAGCAGCCCTATTGCCGGGGAAACAGATACGCAGTATTTT	CASSPIAGETDTQYF	NA	TRBJ2-3	NA	TRBV5-4	15
TGTGCCAGCAGAACTCAGGCTAATGAAAAACTGTTTTTT	CASRTQANEKLFF	NA	TRBJ1-4	NA	TRBV6-5	13
TGTGCCTGGAGTGGGACAGGGGAAGAGACCCAGTACTTC	CAWSGTGEETQYF	TRBD1	TRBJ2-5	NA	TRBV30	13
TGTGCCAGCAGTTACGTGGCTAGCGGGGGGGTGACAGATACGCAGTATTTT	CASSYVASGGVTDTQYF	TRBD2	TRBJ2-3	NA	TRBV6-2/TRBV6-3	17
TGTGCCAGCAGTTACGATCGCGAGAGCAAAGGGCCCTACGAGCAGTACTTC	CASSYDRESKGPYEQYF	NA	TRBJ2-7	few	TRBV6-2/TRBV6-3	17
TGTGCCAGTAGTGAGGGGCAGGGGGTGGTCACCGGGGAGCTGTTTTTT	CASSEGQGVVTGELFF	TRBD1	TRBJ2-2	NA	TRBV19	16
TGTGCCAGTAACCCGACAGTCCCTGGGGCCAACGTCCTGACTTTC	CASNPTVPGANVLTF	NA	TRBJ2-6	NA	TRBV19	15
TGTGCCAGCAGCCCACTAGCGGGAGTGAGCACAGATACGCAGTATTTT	CASSPLAGVSTDTQYF	TRBD2	TRBJ2-3	NA	TRBV14	16
TGTGCCATCCTAGGTCCAGGGTCCTACGAGCAGTACTTC	CAILGPGSYEQYF	NA	TRBJ2-7	NA	TRBV7-2	13
TGTGCCAGCAGCGCCGGGATCTCCTACGAGCAGTACTTC	CASSAGISYEQYF	NA	TRBJ2-7	NA	TRBV5-4	13
TGTGCCAGCAGCTTCGGCAGGGAAGGTGAAAAACTGTTTTTT	CASSFGREGEKLFF	NA	TRBJ1-4	once	TRBV11-2	14
TGTGCCAGCAGCTCTAAGGGTTTTGGGAGACAGGGGTTGGGCAATGAGCAGTTCTTC	CASSSKGFGRQGLGNEQFF	TRBD1	TRBJ2-1	NA	TRBV11-2	19